These 20 T cell receptor beta chains originate from one sample sequenced in a study of blood T cell repertoires in COVID-19. The protocol was immunoSEQ multiplex PCR, while the TCRdb copy is restricted to in-frame clones and leaves out a portion. The sample includes about 53,000 clones, approximately 80% seen only once; the top ten take 14%. Sequencing was carried out using peripheral blood. These receptors came from a human donor in a cohort sampled during active COVID-19.

V is TRBV5-6 and J is TRBJ2-5, with 9 positions matching TRBD1. CDR1 is SGHDT and CDR2 is YYEEEE in the germline V gene. This CDR3 spans 15 amino acids. J was trimmed by 4 bases and V by 2 bases; bases with no gene match: 6. The CDR3 spells CASSFYRDRAETQYF. The DNA of the CDR3 is TGTGCCAGCAGCTTTTACCGGGACAGGGCAGAGACCCAGTACTTC.

This chain links TRBV5-1 with TRBJ2-1, with TRBD2 matching over 8 bases. Per the germline V gene, CDR1 is SGHRS and CDR2 is YFSETQ. This CDR3 contains 15 residues. Trimming removed 0 bases from V and 4 bases from J; junction bases left unmatched: 3. DNA of the CDR3: TGCGCCAGCAGCTTGGGCGGGGGGAATTACAATGAGCAGTTCTTC. Protein: CASSLGGGNYNEQFF.

The V gene is TRBV2, the J gene TRBJ2-1, with 11 bases aligning to TRBD1. The CDR3 loop spans 15 amino acids. Germline trimming cut 4 bases from V and 7 bases from J; bases unmatched to any gene: 6. Germline V gene data show CDR1 as SNHLY and CDR2 as FYNNEI. The CDR3 DNA reads TGTGCCAGCAGTGCCGGACAGGGGGCTCTTAATGAGCAGTTCTTC. Translated, it gives CASSAGQGALNEQFF.

The chain employs TRBV7-2 and TRBJ2-5; possibly TRBD2 for D (6 bases). Deletions cut 1 base from V and 0 bases from J, with 12 bases between. The germline V gene has CDR1 SGHTA and CDR2 FQGNSA. This CDR3 is built from 16 residues. The CDR3: CASSLDRGRYQETQYF. The CDR3 coding sequence is TGTGCCAGCAGCTTAGACCGGGGGAGGTACCAAGAGACCCAGTACTTC.

The chain recombines TRBV9 with TRBJ2-3; no clear D gene. CDR1 SGDLS and CDR2 YYNGEE come from the germline V gene. V gave up 0 bases and J gave up 2 bases, with 10 bases separating them. The CDR3 runs to 15 residues. DNA for the CDR3: TGTGCCAGCAGCGTAGATGAGGCTTTCACAGATACGCAGTATTTT. Translated: CASSVDEAFTDTQYF.

This rearrangement joins TRBV5-4 to TRBJ2-7, with TRBD1 matching over 10 bases. The CDR3 runs to 14 residues. Trimming cost V 5 bases and J 3 bases; bases outside gene matches: 5. From germline, CDR1 is SGHNT and CDR2 YYREEE (reference sequence). The DNA for the CDR3 is TGTGCCAGCAGGGCAGACAGGGGGCTCTACGAGCAGTACTTC. This gives the protein CASRADRGLYEQYF.

This clone has only one observation. The genes are TRBV6-5 and TRBJ1-2; the match to TRBD1 covers 7 bases. The ends lost 8 bases at V and 4 bases at J; junction bases unmatched: 13. The CDR3 has 15 residues. Per germline, CDR1 MNHEY and CDR2 SVGAGI. The CDR3 sequence: CASVLTQGSGYGYTF. CDR3 sequence (DNA): TGTGCCAGCGTATTGACACAGGGGAGCGGCTATGGCTACACCTTC.

This clone was seen only a few times. The chain recombines TRBV2 with TRBJ2-3; D perhaps matches TRBD1 (5 bases). CDR1 and CDR2 from the germline V gene are SNHLY and FYNNEI. The CDR3 is 14 residues long. V was trimmed by 5 bases and J by 6 bases, leaving 15 bases between them. CDR3 in amino acids: CASSPGTPGDTQYF. Here the CDR3 DNA reads TGTGCCAGCAGTCCCGGAACCCCAGGGGATACGCAGTATTTT. The whole variable domain, filled in from reference TRBV2 and TRBJ2-3, reads EPEVTQTPSHQVTQMGQEVILRCVPISNHLYFYWYRQILGQKVEFLVSFYNNEISEKSEIFDDQFSVERPDGSNFTLKIRSTKLEDSAMYFCASSPGTPGDTQYFGPGTRLTVL.

This clone was seen a single time. The V call is TRBV18, the J call TRBJ1-2; TRBD1 matches 7 bases. This CDR3 comprises 14 residues. CDR1 is KGHSH and CDR2 is LQKENI in the germline V gene. The junction had 8 bases not matched to a gene; V was cut back by 4 bases and J by 6 bases. CDR3 nucleotide sequence: TGTGCCAGCTCACTGGACAGGTTCCCTGATGGCTACACCTTC. Protein sequence: CASSLDRFPDGYTF. The full variable domain, in which reference TRBV18 and TRBJ1-2 provide the parts outside the CDR3, is NAGVMQNPRHLVRRRGQEARLRCSPMKGHSHVYWYRQLPEEGLKFMVYLQKENIIDESGMPKERFSAEFPKEGPSILRIQQVVRGDSAAYFCASSLDRFPDGYTFGSGTRLTVV.

This clone is a singleton in its sample. This sequence joins TRBV2 and TRBJ2-7, with TRBD2 identical over 10 bases. J lost 0 bases, V lost 6 bases, and 8 bases had no gene match. CDR1 is SNHLY, CDR2 FYNNEI, per germline. The CDR3 has 16 residues. The CDR3 sequence: CASRGTSGDSSYEQYF. As DNA, the CDR3 is TGTGCCAGCAGGGGAACTAGCGGGGACTCCTCCTACGAGCAGTACTTC.

In this sample, this clone turned up once. The chain employs TRBV5-1 and TRBJ2-1; TRBD2 agrees at 11 bases. Germline V gene lookup returns CDR1 SGHRS and CDR2 YFSETQ. This CDR3 region has 15 residues. The junction had 5 bases not matched to a gene; V was cut back by 4 bases and J by 5 bases. The CDR3 region is CASSLTSGSHNEQFF. DNA for the CDR3: TGCGCCAGCAGCCTTACTAGCGGGAGTCACAATGAGCAGTTCTTC.

The chain links TRBV5-6 to TRBJ2-1; tentative D call: TRBD2 (6 bases). The CDR3 has 13 amino acids. In germline, CDR1 is SGHDT, CDR2 YYEEEE. The V end was cut by 1 base, the J end by 8 bases, with 10 bases between. The CDR3 nucleotides read TGTGCCAGCAGCTTGAAAGGGACTTATGAGCAGTTCTTC. Its protein product is CASSLKGTYEQFF.

This clone was found a few times. The rearrangement joins TRBV29-1 to TRBJ1-2, with no clear D. The V gene lost 8 bases and the J gene lost 10 bases, with 14 bases spanning the gap. The CDR3 has 10 amino acids. The germline V gene encodes CDR1 SQVTM and CDR2 ANQGSEA. The DNA of the CDR3 is TGCAGCTTCGGAGATAGTGACTACACCTTC. Its translation is CSFGDSDYTF.

The J gene is TRBJ2-5, the V gene TRBV7-9; the D is unclear. The V end lost 7 bases, the J end lost 2 bases, and 8 bases lay between the germline ends. The CDR3 spans 12 residues. Germline V CDR1 and CDR2: SEHNR, FQNEAQ (reference sequence). CDR3: CASTEVQETQYF. CDR3 nucleotide sequence: TGTGCCAGCACCGAAGTACAAGAGACCCAGTACTTC.

This chain joins TRBV3-1 (or the pseudogene TRBV3-2) and TRBJ2-1; perhaps TRBD1 as D (6 bases). V lost 0 bases and J lost 5, with 11 bases in between. This CDR3 is 15 amino acids long. The germline gives CDR1 LGHDT, CDR2 YNNKEL (reference sequence). CDR3 sequence reads: CASSQDFRGNNEQFF. The CDR3 region has the DNA TGTGCCAGCAGCCAAGATTTCAGGGGAAACAATGAGCAGTTCTTC.

The chain couples TRBV4-1 to TRBJ2-5; 8 nucleotides align to TRBD2. The CDR3 has 18 amino acids. CDR1 MGHRA and CDR2 YSYEKL come from the germline V gene. V dropped 0 bases and J dropped 1; count of bases not matched to a gene: 10. The CDR3 DNA reads TGCGCCAGCAGCCAAGATTTACCTAGCGGGTCTACCCAAGAGACCCAGTACTTC. It translates to CASSQDLPSGSTQETQYF.

The J gene is TRBJ2-5, the V gene TRBV11-3; TRBD1 matches at 7 bases. CDR3 size: 14 residues. V shed 5 bases and J 0 bases; nucleotides not matched to a gene: 3. Germline assignment: CDR1 SGHNT and CDR2 YENEEA. CDR3 nucleotides: TGTGCCAGCAGCCCAGGACAGGACCAAGAGACCCAGTACTTC. As protein: CASSPGQDQETQYF.

The chain couples TRBV4-3 to TRBJ2-2, with D possibly matching TRBD1 (6 bases). V lost 1 base to trimming and J lost 9 bases, with 12 bases between them. The CDR3 is 14 amino acids. Germline V lookup: CDR1 LGHNA, CDR2 YSLEER. This CDR3 is CASSQATGSRELFF. CDR3 coding DNA: TGCGCCAGCAGCCAAGCCACAGGGTCCCGGGAGCTGTTTTTT.

V usage is TRBV2 and J usage is TRBJ1-2; D uncertain. The CDR3 length is 13 residues. Germline values: CDR1 SNHLY, CDR2 FYNNEI. Trimming stripped 4 bases from V and 4 bases from J, with 10 bases between. The CDR3 protein is CASSVGVTYGYTF. CDR3 DNA sequence: TGTGCCAGCAGTGTCGGGGTTACCTATGGCTACACCTTC.

This clone showed up just once. The genes are TRBV5-6 and TRBJ2-3; tentative D call: TRBD2 (6 bases). The V and J ends lost 5 bases and 6 bases respectively, with 16 bases between them. The CDR3 consists of 14 residues. The germline CDR1 and CDR2 sequences are SGHDT and YYEEEE. The DNA of the CDR3 is TGTGCCAGCAGTTTACGGAGGGGTTGGGATACGCAGTATTTT. Its protein is CASSLRRGWDTQYF.